Sequencing of this TCR beta chain was carried out in a study of blood T cell repertoires in COVID-19 (dated by TCRdb to 2019 to 2021). At the level of the whole study: Collaborator samples came from the United States, Italy and Spain and covered acute and convalescent phases of COVID-19. The prospective study material was composed of cDNA or gDNA derived from T cells, B-cell-depleted T cells, or PBMCs. Subjects who had been exposed to COVID-19, were actively infected with it, or had recovered from it provided the deeply sampled blood TCRbeta repertoires that made up the dataset. The repertoires were released in a freely available public database meant as a resource for research on the immune response to SARS-CoV-2. Samples came from the ongoing ImmuneRACE study (first 160 participants) plus 1,254 subjects from 6 global collaborators. The sample metadata nearly always contained a de-identified subject ID, COVID-19 status, age in years and sex. Where available, HLA class I and class II types were taken from metadata supplied by the sample provider and were not determined by assay-based typing. Beyond this particular receptor, the publication reports: The quantity of clinical and demographic metadata differed by source and by participant and was supplied without curation.

TCRbeta CDR3 regions were amplified from genomic DNA by means of the immunoSEQ Assay, a bias-controlled multiplex PCR. In the original analysis: The number of nucleated cells in each sample was estimated by amplification of reference gene primers within the assay. Sequence reads were collapsed and filtered to measure the absolute abundance of every unique TCRbeta CDR3 rearrangement. For each sample, productive Simpson clonality was calculated by taking the square root of Simpson's diversity index across productive rearrangements. TCRdb retrieved this table from immuneACCESS and kept in-frame rearrangements only. Not all clones are present; in checked studies, unresolved V genes account for under half, and no reason is known for the remainder. The DNA gave D and trimming, while V, J and clone size come from that table. This sample comprises around 250,000 clones, around 88% of them detected only once. In total, the top ten clones hold approximately 5.5% of the sample.

Regarding this clone: It lacks a known antigen. Base-call qualities are not available, and no considerably larger clone is one nucleotide away.

Trimming accounts for 6 bases at V and 3 bases at J, while the number of junction bases matched to no gene is 5. The CDR1 and CDR2 encoded by the germline V gene are MDHEN and SYDVKM. From cysteine to phenylalanine, the CDR3 is 14 amino acids long. The sequence is cut down to CDR3 DNA, 42 bases in frame from base 1. One collaborating source in Seattle enrolled patients during active infection and followed them longitudinally through the course of disease. Each collaborating institution followed its own protocols to collect whole blood in K2EDTA tubes. For TCRbeta analysis, collaborators shipped samples in one of three forms: frozen whole blood, isolated PBMCs, or DNA extracted from either of those sample types.

The sequenced sample was peripheral blood. The receptor's source is an elderly woman with COVID-19, enrolled during active disease. This chain is built from TRBV28 and TRBJ1-5, and 7 junction bases match TRBD1. CDR3 loop: CASSWGQLNQPQHF. The DNA reads as follows: TGTGCCAGCAGCTGGGGACAGCTCAATCAGCCCCAGCATTTT.